This record concerns one T cell receptor (beta chain) sequence. Its cognate antigen is unknown. This entry is derived from a study of T cell responses to AZD1222 COVID-19 vaccine. Study-wide findings and caveats: White British people made up most donors, females outnumbered males, and clonal diversity was possibly underestimated. Just a handful of AZD1222 recipients were seropositive at baseline. Unmutated variant regions are reportedly the target of nearly half of TCRs that are spike-specific.

Libraries were prepared by immunoSEQ multiplex PCR; TCRdb keeps only in-frame clonotypes and omits some of them. The sample has over 150,000 clones; 90% are singletons. This CDR3 spans 13 amino acids. CDR1 and CDR2 (germline): SGHKS, YYEKEE (reference sequence). The V gene lost 3 bases and the J gene lost 3 bases, with 10 bases spanning the gap. The clonotype was recovered from an adult in good health. This chain connects TRBV5-5 to TRBJ2-7; D gene uncertain. Sample: peripheral blood, taken on day 0 of AZD1222 vaccination. The CDR3 DNA reads as TGTGCCAGCAGCTCCTCCCAGGTCTACGAGCAGTACTTC. Protein sequence: CASSSSQVYEQYF.